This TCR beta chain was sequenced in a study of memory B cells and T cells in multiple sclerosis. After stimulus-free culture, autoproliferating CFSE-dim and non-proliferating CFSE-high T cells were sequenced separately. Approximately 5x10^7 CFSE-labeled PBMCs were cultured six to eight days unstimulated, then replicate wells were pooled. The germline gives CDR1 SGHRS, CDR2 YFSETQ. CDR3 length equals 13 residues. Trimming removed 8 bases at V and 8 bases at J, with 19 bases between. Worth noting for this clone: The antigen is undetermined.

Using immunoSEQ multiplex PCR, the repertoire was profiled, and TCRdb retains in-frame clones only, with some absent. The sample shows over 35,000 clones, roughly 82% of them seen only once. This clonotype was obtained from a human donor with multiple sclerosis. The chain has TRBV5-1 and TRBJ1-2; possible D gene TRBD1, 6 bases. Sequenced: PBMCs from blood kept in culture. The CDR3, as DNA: TGCGCCAGAGGCGGAACAGGGTTAAGGGGCTACACCTTC. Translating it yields CARGGTGLRGYTF.